This passage covers 19 T cell receptor beta chains from one sample sequenced in a study of shared clonotypes between healthy human individuals. The assay was immunoSEQ multiplex PCR, and TCRdb's table has in-frame clones only and misses some. The table shows about 1.1 million clones, with approximately 78% occurring only once. The sample taken for sequencing was memory CD4+ T cells from PBMCs. Subset reported: CD45RA-negative fraction. The receptor source for this set is a man younger than 35 in good health. Some clones in this sample may be carry-over from other donors' samples.

This clone was picked up one time. The V and J genes are TRBV5-1 and TRBJ2-7, with 7 nucleotides matching TRBD1. The V gene's germline CDR1 is SGHRS and CDR2 YFSETQ. The V and J ends lost 3 bases and 0 bases, in that order; junction bases with no gene match: 3. CDR3 size: 14 residues. CDR3 region: CASSSGTASYEQYF. CDR3 nucleotide sequence: TGCGCCAGCAGCTCCGGGACAGCCTCCTACGAGCAGTACTTC.

The CDR3: CAWGLGQETQYF. As DNA, the CDR3 is TGTGCCTGGGGACTGGGTCAAGAGACCCAGTACTTC. V usage is TRBV30 and J usage is TRBJ2-5; possibly TRBD2 for D (5 bases). In germline, CDR1 is GTSNPN, CDR2 SVGIG (reference sequence). Trimming removed 5 bases at V and 2 bases at J, with 9 bases between. The CDR3 has 12 residues.

The chain is built from TRBV29-1 and TRBJ2-7, with D possibly matching TRBD2 (6 bases). There are 13 residues in the CDR3. Trimming pared 5 bases from V and 2 bases from J, leaving 13 bases between. CDR1 is SQVTM, CDR2 ANQGSEA, per germline. The DNA of the CDR3 is TGCAGCGTTTTAAGCGGGCTTCCCTACGAGCAGTACTTC. Its translation is CSVLSGLPYEQYF.

A remark on this clone: Given a far larger clone just one base away, this is likely a sequencing read error. Other DNA sequences within the sample encode an identical CDR3. The chain joins TRBV2 to TRBJ1-3; possibly TRBD1 for D (5 bases). CDR3 size: 11 residues. Germline loops: CDR1 SNHLY, CDR2 FYNNEI. The DNA of the CDR3 is TGCGCCAGGGACTCTGGAAACACCATATATTTT. Amino acids: CARDSGNTIYF.

This chain links TRBV4-2 with TRBJ1-4, with unresolved D. This CDR3 has 16 residues. Germline loops: CDR1 LGHNA, CDR2 YNFKEQ. V was trimmed by 1 base and J by 1 base, leaving 10 bases between them. Here the CDR3 reads CASSQVRVITNEKLFF. The CDR3 coding sequence is TGTGCCAGCAGCCAAGTCAGAGTGATAACTAATGAAAAACTGTTTTTT.

This clone showed up just a few times. At one of its ends the junction is not consistent with the germline gene, which may arise from a read error. The rearrangement uses TRBV6-5 and TRBJ2-7; tentatively, D is TRBD1 (6 bases). CDR3 length: 13 residues. The V gene's germline CDR1 is MNHEY and CDR2 SVGAGI. The CDR3 DNA follows: TGTGCCAGCAGTCACCCCTTGACAGGAGAGACCGCCTTC. Translation gives CASSHPLTGETAF.

With respect to this clone: This likely traces to a read error, being one base from a far larger clone. The chain employs TRBV28 and TRBJ1-5, with D unresolved. Germline V gene lookup returns CDR1 MDHEN and CDR2 SYDVKM. Trimming cost V 5 bases and J 9 bases, with 11 bases left between them. The CDR3 extends over 12 amino acids. CDR3 residues: CASSVIQGPQHF. CDR3 in DNA: TGTGCCAGCAGTGTCATTCAAGGGCCCCAGCATTTT.

The chain has TRBV6-5 and TRBJ2-5, with D uncertain. The CDR3 covers 11 residues. V was clipped by 7 bases and J by 10 bases, with 13 bases between them. Germline V gene data show CDR1 as MNHEY and CDR2 as SVGAGI. The CDR3 spells CASTSHWGQYF. The DNA of the CDR3 is TGTGCCAGCACCTCACACTGGGGCCAGTACTTC.

Of note for this clone: The sample carries other DNA sequences with the same CDR3. V is TRBV7-9 and J is TRBJ2-7; D gene ambiguous. The CDR3 contains 13 residues. CDR1 is SEHNR, CDR2 FQNEAQ, per germline (reference sequence). Trimming pared 1 base from V and 2 bases from J, leaving 6 bases between. CDR3 in DNA: TGTGCCAGCAGCTTAGTTGGGGCCTACGAGCAGTACTTC. Translated: CASSLVGAYEQYF.

V gene TRBV14 combines with J gene TRBJ2-1; D is perhaps TRBD2 (6 bases). V was pared by 1 base and J by 2 bases, with 12 bases between. Germline V gene data show CDR1 as SGHDN and CDR2 as FVKESK. The CDR3 length is 16 residues. The CDR3 DNA reads TGTGCCAGCAGCCAAGGGGGGAGCGGGCCCTACAATGAGCAGTTCTTC. As protein: CASSQGGSGPYNEQFF.

The V gene is TRBV11-2, the J gene TRBJ1-2; no reliable D call. CDR1 and CDR2 from the germline V gene are SGHAT and FQNNGV. V lost 0 bases to trimming and J lost 8 bases, with 10 bases between them. The CDR3 runs to 13 residues. For the CDR3, the DNA is TGTGCCAGCAGCTTAGATCGCACAACGGGCTACACCTTC. Translating it yields CASSLDRTTGYTF.

For this clone: Within the sample, other DNA sequences also encode this same CDR3. V gene TRBV5-4 combines with J gene TRBJ2-3, with 9 nucleotides matching TRBD2. This CDR3 spans 15 amino acids. After removal of 3 bases from V and 1 base from J, the junction contained 3 bases not matched to a gene. Per germline, CDR1 SGHNT and CDR2 YYREEE (reference sequence). The CDR3 region has the DNA TGTGCCAGCAGCTCGGGACTAGCAGGCACAGATACGCAGTATTTT. Amino acids: CASSSGLAGTDTQYF.

A remark on this clone: Germline and junction disagree at one end, which may indicate a read error. J is TRBJ2-5 and V is TRBV6-4; no clear D. The CDR3 sequence is 11 residues long. Germline CDR1 reads MRHNA; CDR2 reads SNTAGT. This CDR3 reads CASSGVSRKNF. The CDR3 DNA sequence: TGTGCCAGCAGTGGCGTCAGCCGGAAGAACTTC.

This clone was observed a single time. V gene TRBV5-8 combines with J gene TRBJ2-7; D gene unclear. Trimming took off 6 bases at V and 4 bases at J, with 17 bases between the two ends. CDR3 size: 14 residues. Germline values: CDR1 SGHTS, CDR2 YDEGEE. This chain's CDR3 is CASKTAFGRYEQYF. The CDR3 DNA is TGTGCCAGCAAAACAGCGTTTGGAAGATACGAGCAGTACTTC.

V and J are TRBV30 and TRBJ1-2; D is undetermined. Germline CDR1 and CDR2: GTSNPN and SVGIG (reference sequence). The germline V and J ends were trimmed by 0 bases and 1 base, with 6 bases remaining between them. CDR3 length equals 13 residues. Written as DNA, the CDR3 is TGTGCCTGGAGTGTCCAGCTTAACTATGGCTACACCTTC. This encodes CAWSVQLNYGYTF.

This chain uses TRBV5-1 with TRBJ2-3; possibly TRBD1 or TRBD2 for D (5 bases each). The V end lost 1 base, the J end lost 0 bases, and 12 bases lay between the germline ends. Germline V lookup: CDR1 SGHRS, CDR2 YFSETQ. The CDR3 sequence is 16 residues long. The CDR3 bases are TGCGCCAGCAGCTTGCCCCGGGACGGTAGCACAGATACGCAGTATTTT. Translation: CASSLPRDGSTDTQYF.

The chain employs TRBV23-1 and TRBJ2-2; TRBD2 might be the D (5 bases). TRBV23-1 is placed among ORFs of uncertain function. Trimming stripped 0 bases from V and 3 bases from J, with 20 bases between. This CDR3 is 19 amino acids long. DNA of the CDR3: TGCGCCAGCAGTCAATCGAAAAGAGGGTCCAGGAGACACACCGGGGAGCTGTTTTTT. Its protein is CASSQSKRGSRRHTGELFF.

V usage is TRBV7-9 and J usage is TRBJ2-1, with a tentative D call TRBD2 (7 bases). Germline V gene sequence: CDR1 SEHNR, CDR2 FQNEAQ (reference sequence). The CDR3 covers 14 residues. Trimming took off 3 bases at V and 6 bases at J, with 12 bases between the two ends. In DNA, the CDR3 is TGTGCCAGCAGCTTCGGGGGGCTGGGCAATGAGCAGTTCTTC. Encoded protein: CASSFGGLGNEQFF.

The chain uses TRBV4-1 and TRBJ1-2, with a weak D call TRBD1 (5 bases). The length of the CDR3 is 15 residues. Germline-derived CDR1 and CDR2 are MGHRA and YSYEKL. V was cut by 0 bases and J by 2 bases, with 10 bases left in between. The CDR3 sequence is CASSQDQGTNYGYTF. The CDR3 coding sequence is TGCGCCAGCAGCCAAGATCAGGGCACCAACTATGGCTACACCTTC.